This TCR beta chain derives from a study of T cell repertoires in cytomegalovirus infection. Study-level information: Selection of CMV epitopes for the study included recently identified HLA-C-restricted and well-studied HLA-B-restricted ones. Findings of the study overall: The ex vivo response was dominated by HLA-C-restricted CMV-specific TCR beta clonotypes.

TCRdb called the reads again in MiXCR, with one record for every CDR3 protein. Counted here are 340,000 or so distinct CDR3 sequences, about 25% occurring once; the ten biggest clones make up about an eighth. CDR3 length: 16 residues. Germline V gene data show CDR1 as LNHDA and CDR2 as SQIVND (reference sequence). The ends lost 5 bases at V and 4 bases at J; junction bases unmatched: 4. In its sample, this clonotype was seen many times. Its antigen is not known. This TCR derives from a human donor in good health (CMV status not recorded). Some clones in this sample may be carry-over from other donors' samples. The sample here was cultured PBMCs, taken from culture after CMV antigen stimulation. This chain connects TRBV19 to TRBJ2-1; 14 nucleotides agree with TRBD2. CDR3 residues: CASSGGLAGAYNEQFF. CDR3 sequence (DNA): TGTGCCAGTAGTGGGGGACTAGCGGGAGCTTACAATGAGCAGTTCTTC.